Sequencing of this T cell receptor beta chain was carried out in a study of metastatic and nonmetastatic thyroid tumors. Via MiXCR, TCRdb re-called the PCR reads. The profile shows 25,000 to 30,000 clones, around 4% of them singletons. Study-wide points: The reported finding was significantly higher TCR beta diversity in malignant thyroid tumors relative to benign nodules, in blood and tumor.

None of the patients had undergone any treatment ahead of thyroid surgery. This clone has just a few counts. Its target is not known. Given the absence of the conserved phenylalanine or tryptophan at the CDR3 end, a read error is likely. The DNA is omitted, as the CDR3 cannot be located on it reliably, and the CDR3 follows TCRdb's listing. Source material: blood. This receptor was identified in a male donor with papillary thyroid cancer or a benign thyroid nodule (not recorded which). Some clones in this sample may be carry-over from other donors' samples.

CDR3 protein: CASRSRAYEQYI. V and J are TRBV28 and TRBJ2-7; the D call in the table, TRBD1, was not verified against the DNA. In germline, CDR1 is MDHEN, CDR2 SYDVKM. The CDR3 has 12 residues if both end residues are counted.